One T cell receptor (beta chain) is described in this entry. The source of the sample is a study of T cell changes during pregnancy in multiple sclerosis. Only in-frame clones appear in the TCRdb table, and some are missing; sequencing was by immunoSEQ multiplex PCR. This sample has about 59,000 clones, with around 93% found just once. Specimen: CD4+ T cells from peripheral blood mononuclear cells, collected before pregnancy. The sequence derives from a female donor with multiple sclerosis, enrolled in a pregnancy study.

CDR3 sequence (DNA): TGTGCCAGCACTCGGTTAAGGGGGCTGTATGGCTACACCTTC. It yields the protein CASTRLRGLYGYTF. The J gene is TRBJ1-2, the V gene TRBV6-5; TRBD1 matches at 7 bases. This CDR3 comprises 14 residues. The V gene's germline CDR1 is MNHEY and CDR2 SVGAGI. J lost 5 bases, V lost 7 bases, and 10 bases had no gene match.